This TCR beta chain was captured in a study of blood T cell repertoires in COVID-19. Across the study: Nucleic acid was either cDNA or gDNA, and it came from T cells, B-cell-depleted T cells, or PBMCs.

This CDR3 comprises 13 residues. V shed 7 bases and J shed 3 bases, with 12 bases lying between them. Looked up from germline, CDR1 is MNHEY and CDR2 is SVGAGI. The data were produced by immunoSEQ multiplex PCR, yet TCRdb's version contains in-frame clones alone and is incomplete. The data hold about 190,000 clones, with 75% to 90% observed a single time. The source is a man aged 40-49 years with acute or convalescent COVID-19. The chain uses TRBV6-5 and TRBJ2-5; D is perhaps TRBD2 (5 bases). Sample: peripheral blood. DNA for the CDR3: TGTGCCAGCATAGCCAGCGGTGAAGAGACCCAGTACTTC. This sequence encodes CASIASGEETQYF.